This TCR beta chain stems from a study of tumor and adjacent non-tumor tissue in lung cancer. RNA was extracted from bulk tissue without any cell sorting. This CDR3 contains 16 residues. Germline-derived CDR1 and CDR2 are MNHEY and SVGAGI. For this clonotype: Its antigen is unknown. The junction does not match germline at one end; this may be a read error.

A modified ARM-PCR protocol with three rounds of nested PCR amplified TCRbeta. One entry per CDR3 protein, called by TCRdb with MiXCR from the multiplex PCR reads. The sample yields around 70,000 distinct CDR3 sequences, 73% seen once. Study-level points and caveats: Top 100 clones took a larger repertoire share in normal lung. TCR diversity was significantly greater in tumor than normal lung tissue.

The TCR originated in a man aged 55 to 69 with non-small cell lung cancer. The chain employs TRBV6-5 and TRBJ2-2; D is perhaps TRBD2 (7 bases). Sequencing was done on a sample of lung tumor tissue. This CDR3 is CVSSSRGAPNTGELFF. CDR3 bases: TGTGTCAGCAGCAGCCGGGGGGCGCCGAACACCGGGGAGCTGTTTTTT.